One sample yielded the 17 T cell receptor beta chains listed below, sequenced in a study of blood T cell repertoires in COVID-19 (dated by TCRdb to the early 2020s). The library was obtained by the immunoSEQ multiplex PCR assay. Entries here come from immuneACCESS through TCRdb and include only in-frame sequences with V and J called. Some clones fail to appear in such tables; in the studies checked, an unresolved V gene covers under half of the shortfall, and the cause of the remainder is unknown. Across this sample there are 220,000 or so clones, with around 91% seen only once. Under 4% of the sample goes to the ten largest clones. Material for sequencing was PBMCs or T cells enriched from blood (not recorded which). The origin of the receptors is a woman in her late teens or twenties in a cohort exposed to, infected with or recovered from COVID-19 (not recorded which).

In this sample, this clone turned up once. This chain uses TRBV3-1 (or the pseudogene TRBV3-2) with TRBJ2-1, with D perhaps TRBD1 (6 bases). Germline loops: CDR1 LGHDT, CDR2 YNNKEL (reference sequence). V was cut by 4 bases and J by 3 bases, with 10 bases left in between. The CDR3 spans 14 residues. The CDR3 here is CASSLQGSYNEQFF. In DNA, the CDR3 is TGTGCCAGCAGCCTACAGGGTAGCTACAATGAGCAGTTCTTC.

The chain combines TRBV19 with TRBJ2-7; no definite D call. The CDR3 contains 15 residues. The germline V gene has CDR1 LNHDA and CDR2 SQIVND (reference sequence). Trimming removed 5 bases from V and 3 bases from J, with 17 bases in between. This CDR3 is CASSRWSSSLYEQYF. In DNA, the CDR3 is TGTGCCAGTAGTCGGTGGAGCAGTTCACTCTACGAGCAGTACTTC.

This sequence joins TRBV5-4 and TRBJ1-1; 7 bases fit TRBD1. The V segment lost 4 bases and the J segment 0 bases; nucleotides outside the gene matches: 6. This CDR3 spans 15 amino acids. The V gene's germline CDR1 is SGHNT and CDR2 YYREEE (reference sequence). The CDR3 DNA follows: TGTGCCAGCAGCCCCCCGACAGGGATGAACACTGAAGCTTTCTTT. This sequence encodes CASSPPTGMNTEAFF.

This sequence joins TRBV18 and TRBJ2-7; 8 bases line up with TRBD2. The J segment lost 2 bases and the V segment lost 1 base, leaving 4 bases of the junction unmatched. Germline CDR1 is KGHSH and CDR2 is LQKENI. The CDR3 covers 15 residues. The DNA for the CDR3 is TGTGCCAGCTCACCACAGCGGGGGCGCACCTACGAGCAGTACTTC. Encoded protein: CASSPQRGRTYEQYF.

CDR3: CASSPRSGEETQYF. In nucleotides, the CDR3 is TGTGCCAGCAGCCCCCGATCGGGGGAGGAGACCCAGTACTTC. The chain couples TRBV3-1 (or the pseudogene TRBV3-2) to TRBJ2-5; maybe TRBD2 (6 bases). The germline V gene has CDR1 LGHDT and CDR2 YNNKEL (reference sequence). V was clipped by 4 bases and J by 5 bases, with 14 bases between them. The CDR3 loop spans 14 amino acids.

The chain has TRBV10-2 and TRBJ1-4, with D tentatively TRBD1 (5 bases). The CDR3 runs 15 residues. Trimming removed 4 bases at V and 7 bases at J, with 16 bases between. CDR1 and CDR2 (germline): WSHSY, SAAADI. CDR3: CASSGLQGSGEKLFF. The CDR3 nucleotides read TGCGCCAGCAGTGGGTTGCAGGGCTCAGGTGAAAAACTGTTTTTT.

The V and J genes are TRBV12-3 or TRBV12-4 and TRBJ1-2; D perhaps matches TRBD1 (5 bases). This CDR3 has 13 amino acids. V dropped 4 bases and J dropped 7 bases, with 13 bases sitting between them. The CDR3 region is CASSSRVPSGYTF. CDR3 nucleotide sequence: TGTGCCAGCAGTTCCAGGGTTCCAAGTGGCTACACCTTC.

The gene calls are TRBV5-1 and TRBJ1-1, with D hard to call. This CDR3 spans 14 amino acids. V was clipped by 2 bases and J by 3 bases, with 11 bases between them. Per germline, CDR1 SGHRS and CDR2 YFSETQ. This CDR3 reads CASSFEGSDTEAFF. CDR3 DNA: TGCGCCAGCAGCTTCGAGGGATCGGACACTGAAGCTTTCTTT. The full variable domain, with the rest looked up from reference TRBV5-1 and TRBJ1-1, is KAGVTQTPRYLIKTRGQQVTLSCSPISGHRSVSWYQQTPGQGLQFLFEYFSETQRNKGNFPGRFSGRQFSNSRSEMNVSTLELGDSALYLCASSFEGSDTEAFFGQGTRLTVV.

The rearrangement joins TRBV19 to TRBJ1-1, with D maybe TRBD1 (5 bases). The CDR3 spans 16 residues. Trimming left V 3 bases short and J 3 bases short, with 17 bases between. Germline V gene sequence: CDR1 LNHDA, CDR2 SQIVND (reference sequence). CDR3 in amino acids: CASSMGGFLADTEAFF. In nucleotides, the CDR3 is TGTGCCAGTAGTATGGGGGGTTTCCTCGCGGACACTGAAGCTTTCTTT.

The chain links TRBV7-9 to TRBJ2-3; TRBD1 aligns across 7 bases. Germline V lookup: CDR1 SEHNR, CDR2 FQNEAQ (reference sequence). The trim removed 1 base at V and 7 bases at J, leaving 5 bases unmatched. The CDR3 length is 14 residues. Here the CDR3 DNA reads TGTGCCAGCAGCTTAGAGGGGGCGCAGAATACGCAGTATTTT. This encodes CASSLEGAQNTQYF.

V gene TRBV3-1 (or the pseudogene TRBV3-2) combines with J gene TRBJ1-3; TRBD1 might be the D (5 bases). Germline V gene data show CDR1 as LGHDT and CDR2 as YNNKEL (reference sequence). CDR3 length: 14 residues. The V end lost 3 bases, the J end lost 0 bases, and 6 bases lay between the germline ends. The CDR3 bases are TGTGCCAGCAGCCAGACAGACTCTGGAAACACCATATATTTT. It yields the protein CASSQTDSGNTIYF.

This clone was observed a few times. J is TRBJ1-1 and V is TRBV7-8; unclear D gene. This CDR3 region has 13 residues. The ends were cut back, 2 bases at V and 1 base at J, with 5 bases in the middle. Germline CDR1 is SGHVS and CDR2 is FQNEAQ. The chain's CDR3 is CASSLLENTEAFF. The CDR3 nucleotides are TGTGCCAGCAGCTTATTAGAGAACACTGAAGCTTTCTTT.

The J gene is TRBJ1-2, the V gene TRBV19; D call uncertain. The V end was cut by 4 bases, the J end by 5 bases, with 11 bases between. The CDR3 is 13 amino acids. Germline assignment: CDR1 LNHDA and CDR2 SQIVND (reference sequence). The CDR3 DNA reads TGTGCCAGTAGTACCCCGAACATTTATGGCTACACCTTC. It yields the protein CASSTPNIYGYTF.

This chain links TRBV9 with TRBJ2-2; maybe TRBD1 (6 bases). The CDR3 is 14 residues long. Trimming took off 6 bases at V and 6 bases at J, with 15 bases between the two ends. Germline lookup yields CDR1 SGDLS and CDR2 YYNGEE. CDR3 DNA: TGTGCCAGCACCCGACAGGAATCCCCCGGGGAGCTGTTTTTT. This sequence encodes CASTRQESPGELFF.

V usage is TRBV2 and J usage is TRBJ2-1; 8 bases fit TRBD2. CDR3 length: 14 residues. V was clipped by 6 bases and J by 7 bases; unmatched bases: 8. Per the germline V gene, CDR1 is SNHLY and CDR2 is FYNNEI. As DNA, the CDR3 is TGTGCCAGCAGAGAGGCGGGGGGCACAAATGAGCAGTTCTTC. Protein sequence: CASREAGGTNEQFF.

This clone was counted a few times. The J gene is TRBJ2-1, the V gene TRBV7-9; 9 positions agree with TRBD2. J was trimmed by 5 bases and V by 3 bases; bases with no gene match: 8. This CDR3 has 16 residues. Germline CDR1 and CDR2: SEHNR and FQNEAQ (reference sequence). The CDR3 region is CASSFSRLAVDNEQFF. CDR3 sequence (DNA): TGTGCCAGCAGCTTTAGTCGACTAGCGGTTGACAATGAGCAGTTCTTC.

The V call is TRBV18, the J call TRBJ1-6; TRBD1 aligns across 8 bases. V lost 3 bases to trimming and J lost 8 bases; unmatched junction nucleotides: 6. Germline lookup yields CDR1 KGHSH and CDR2 LQKENI. This CDR3 is built from 15 residues. The CDR3 protein is CASSPDRGRDSPLHF. As DNA, the CDR3 is TGTGCCAGCTCACCTGACAGGGGCCGGGATTCACCCCTCCACTTT.